Following are 2 T cell receptor beta chains from one sample sequenced in a study of CD8 T cells in ankylosing spondylitis. TCRdb used MiXCR to reprocess the 5' RACE reads, holding one entry per CDR3 protein. The table shows roughly 130,000 distinct CDR3 sequences, with about 6.5% occurring only once. The sequenced sample was blood, either unsorted or a sorted T cell fraction (not recorded which). The receptor set was obtained from a male donor with ankylosing spondylitis or in good health (not recorded which).

The sample holds many counts of this clonotype. This chain connects TRBV12-3 or TRBV12-4 to TRBJ2-3; no reliable D call. The CDR3 is made up of 14 amino acids. V was shortened by 6 bases and J by 1 base, with 11 bases between the two germline ends. CDR3 loop: CASRPGWGTDTQYF. The CDR3 nucleotides are TGTGCCAGCAGGCCCGGGTGGGGCACAGATACGCAGTATTTT.

This clonotype was detected many times. This chain links TRBV7-9 with TRBJ2-7; D is unresolved. CDR1 is SEHNR and CDR2 is FQNEAQ in the germline V gene (reference sequence). This CDR3 comprises 13 residues. V was cut by 5 bases and J by 5 bases, with 13 bases left in between. CDR3 region: CASSLSYLNEQYF. CDR3 DNA: TGTGCCAGCAGCCTCAGTTATTTAAACGAGCAGTACTTC.